The rows below give T cell receptor beta chains drawn from one sample of a study of blood T cell repertoires in COVID-19. The repertoire was sequenced with immunoSEQ multiplex PCR; TCRdb's copy has only in-frame clones and lacks some. The repertoire holds under 250,000 clones, 85% to 90% seen once, with about 1.6% in the top ten. The material sequenced was PBMCs or T cells enriched from blood (not recorded which). Every receptor here comes from a man in his forties who had recovered from COVID-19. Each CDR3 is given with its conserved first and last residue. The D gene is left open where the match is weak. Size tells how often a clone was seen (once, few, many) or the class of an expanded clone, and some rows leave it out.

TGTGCCAGCCGCTGGGGGGAATCCATCAATGAGCAGTTCTTC,CASRWGESINEQFF,14,TRBJ2-1,NA,NA,TRBV2
TGTGCCTGGAGTACGGACACCGTGGGCTATGGCTACACCTTC,CAWSTDTVGYGYTF,14,TRBJ1-2,NA,NA,TRBV30
TGTGCCAGCAGCTTAGGAGGGCGGGGTGAGCAGTACTTC,CASSLGGRGEQYF,13,TRBJ2-7,NA,NA,TRBV13
TGTGCCAGCCGCATAGCGGGAGTAGGCTCCTACGAGCAGTACTTC,CASRIAGVGSYEQYF,15,TRBJ2-7,NA,TRBD2,TRBV6-5
TGTGCCAGCAGCCCTCAGGGGGCCGGTAATTCACCCCTCCACTTT,CASSPQGAGNSPLHF,15,TRBJ1-6,once,TRBD1,TRBV7-2
TGCGCCAGCAGTAGCGCTGGGGCCAACGTCCTGACTTTC,CASSSAGANVLTF,13,TRBJ2-6,once,NA,TRBV5-1
TGTGCCAGCAGCTCCGGGACAGGGTACTACGAGCAGTACTTC,CASSSGTGYYEQYF,14,TRBJ2-7,NA,TRBD1,TRBV7-2
TGTGCCAGCAGTCCGCGATCGTCCGTCAACTACGAGCAGTACTTC,CASSPRSSVNYEQYF,15,TRBJ2-7,NA,NA,TRBV28
TGTGCCAGCAGTTTTTGGGTTGGGGCAGCCGGGGCCAACGTCCTGACTTTC,CASSFWVGAAGANVLTF,17,TRBJ2-6,NA,NA,TRBV27
TGTGCCAGCAGGCCCACCCCATCCCCAGGGCACGAGCAGTACTTC,CASRPTPSPGHEQYF,15,TRBJ2-7,NA,NA,TRBV27